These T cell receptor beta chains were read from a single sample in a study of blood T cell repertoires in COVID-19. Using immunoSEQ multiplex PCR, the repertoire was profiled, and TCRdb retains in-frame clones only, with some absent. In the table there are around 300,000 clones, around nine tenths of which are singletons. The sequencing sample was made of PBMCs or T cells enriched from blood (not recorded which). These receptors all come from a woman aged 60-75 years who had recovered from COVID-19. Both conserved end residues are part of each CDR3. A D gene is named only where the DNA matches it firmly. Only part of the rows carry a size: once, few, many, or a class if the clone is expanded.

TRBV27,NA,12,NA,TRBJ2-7,CASLETGSEQYF,TGTGCCAGCCTTGAAACAGGTTCCGAGCAGTACTTC
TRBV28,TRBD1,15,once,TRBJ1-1,CASSVRQGRGAEAFF,TGTGCCAGCAGCGTAAGACAGGGTCGGGGCGCTGAAGCTTTCTTT
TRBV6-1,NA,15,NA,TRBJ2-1,CASSEIGSGVYEQFF,TGTGCCAGCAGTGAGATAGGCTCAGGGGTATATGAGCAGTTCTTC
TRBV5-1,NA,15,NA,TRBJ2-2,CASSLRSGNTGELFF,TGCGCCAGCAGCTTGAGGTCAGGGAACACCGGGGAGCTGTTTTTT
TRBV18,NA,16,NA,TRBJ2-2,CASSPPGVPNTGELFF,TGTGCCAGCTCACCCCCAGGGGTCCCGAACACCGGGGAGCTGTTTTTT
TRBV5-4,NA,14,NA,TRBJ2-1,CASTAGARGDEQFF,TGTGCCAGCACCGCGGGGGCTCGGGGGGATGAGCAGTTCTTC
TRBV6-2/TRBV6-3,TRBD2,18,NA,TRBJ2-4,CASSYSNGGGLAKNIQYF,TGTGCCAGCAGTTACTCGAATGGGGGGGGACTAGCCAAAAACATTCAGTACTTC
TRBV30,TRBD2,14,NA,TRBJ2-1,CAWGTLLAGGEQFF,TGTGCCTGGGGGACCCTCCTAGCGGGAGGTGAGCAGTTCTTC
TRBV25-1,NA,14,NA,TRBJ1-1,CASSEGQPNTEAFF,TGTGCCAGCAGCGAGGGACAACCGAACACTGAAGCTTTCTTT
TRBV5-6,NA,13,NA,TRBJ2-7,CASRSRTAYEQYF,TGTGCCAGCAGATCCAGGACAGCGTACGAGCAGTACTTC
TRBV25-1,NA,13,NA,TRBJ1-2,CASSDPQNYGYTF,TGTGCCAGCAGTGACCCTCAGAACTATGGCTACACCTTC
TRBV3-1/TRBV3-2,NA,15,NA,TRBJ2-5,CASSQYNTPRETQYF,TGTGCCAGCAGCCAATATAACACCCCCCGAGAGACCCAGTACTTC
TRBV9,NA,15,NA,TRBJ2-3,CASSAGGLRGDTQYF,TGTGCCAGCAGCGCCGGGGGGCTTCGGGGAGATACGCAGTATTTT
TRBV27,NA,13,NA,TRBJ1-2,CASSPGLHYGYTF,TGTGCCAGCAGCCCAGGGCTCCACTATGGCTACACCTTC
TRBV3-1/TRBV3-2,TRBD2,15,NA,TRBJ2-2,CASSRAGTSGGELFF,TGTGCCAGCAGCCGAGCCGGGACTAGCGGCGGGGAGCTGTTTTTT
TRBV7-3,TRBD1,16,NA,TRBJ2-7,CASSPYVRQGADEQYF,TGTGCCAGCAGTCCTTACGTTCGACAGGGGGCTGACGAGCAGTACTTC
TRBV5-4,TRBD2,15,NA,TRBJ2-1,CASGGTSGSYNEQFF,TGTGCCAGCGGGGGGACTAGCGGTAGTTACAATGAGCAGTTCTTC
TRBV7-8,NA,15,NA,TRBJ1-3,CASSLTWAGGNTIYF,TGTGCCAGCAGCCTTACCTGGGCGGGAGGAAACACCATATATTTT
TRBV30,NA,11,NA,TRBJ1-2,CAWSHSGGYTF,TGTGCCTGGAGTCACTCAGGGGGCTACACCTTC
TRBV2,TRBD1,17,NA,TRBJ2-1,CASSERDRGLPYNEQFF,TGTGCCAGCAGTGAAAGGGACAGGGGACTTCCTTACAATGAGCAGTTCTTC
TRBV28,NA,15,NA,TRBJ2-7,CASSPLTGSSYEQYF,TGTGCCAGCAGTCCCTTAACAGGGAGCTCCTACGAGCAGTACTTC
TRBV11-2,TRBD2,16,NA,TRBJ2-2,CASSRSLAGGPGELFF,TGTGCCAGCAGCCGATCACTAGCGGGAGGGCCCGGGGAGCTGTTTTTT
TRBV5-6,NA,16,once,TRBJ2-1,CASSLQWPLAYNEQFF,TGTGCCAGCAGCTTGCAATGGCCTTTGGCCTACAATGAGCAGTTCTTC
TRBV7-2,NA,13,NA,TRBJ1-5,CASSLVGRARLHF,TGTGCCAGCAGCTTAGTTGGGAGGGCCCGACTGCATTTT
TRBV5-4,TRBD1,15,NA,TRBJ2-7,CASSPRGTGDGEQYF,TGTGCCAGCAGCCCGCGTGGGACAGGGGACGGCGAGCAGTACTTC
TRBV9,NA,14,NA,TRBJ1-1,CASSAGVEATEAFF,TGTGCCAGCAGCGCTGGTGTCGAAGCTACTGAAGCTTTCTTT
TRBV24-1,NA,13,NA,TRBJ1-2,CATSQGLGYGYTF,TGTGCCACCAGTCAAGGACTAGGCTATGGCTACACCTTC
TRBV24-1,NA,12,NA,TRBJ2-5,CATSQSGETQYF,TGTGCCACCAGTCAAAGCGGGGAGACCCAGTACTTC
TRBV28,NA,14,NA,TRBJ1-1,CASSSGNPTTEAFF,TGTGCCAGCAGTTCAGGGAACCCGACCACTGAAGCTTTCTTT